These 28 T cell receptor beta chains originate from one sample sequenced in a study of neurological immune-mediated disorders. Each CDR3 protein is one row after TCRdb ran MiXCR on the 5' RACE reads. The table includes 45,000 to 55,000 distinct CDR3 sequences, approximately 5.8% detected once. Sequencing used CD4+ T cells from blood. The source of these receptors is a woman aged 18-29 years with multiple sclerosis.

CDR3 sequence reads: CSARDGTQYF. The CDR3 nucleotides read TGCAGTGCTAGGGATGGGACCCAGTACTTC. The J gene is TRBJ2-5, the V gene TRBV20-1; D gene ambiguous. CDR1 and CDR2 (germline): DFQATT, SNEGSKA (reference sequence). Trimming left V 3 bases short and J 7 bases short, with 6 bases between. The CDR3 sequence is 10 residues long.

This clonotype was seen many times. The chain couples TRBV6-2 or TRBV6-3 to TRBJ1-1, with a tentative D call TRBD1 (6 bases). CDR1 and CDR2 from the germline V gene are MNHEY and SVGEGT. The length of the CDR3 is 12 residues. Between the trimmed V and J ends, which lost 6 bases and 10 bases, there was a span of 15 bases. The CDR3 is CASSPLGAAAFF. The CDR3 DNA reads TGTGCCAGCAGCCCTCTGGGGGCTGCAGCTTTCTTT.

The table lists this clonotype with many counts. The V gene is TRBV15, the J gene TRBJ2-2; D perhaps matches TRBD1 (6 bases). The CDR3 covers 18 residues. Deletions cut 0 bases from V and 8 bases from J, with 22 bases between. Germline V gene data show CDR1 as LNHNV and CDR2 as YYDKDF (reference sequence). The CDR3 DNA follows: TGTGCCACCAGCAGAGACCTCCCGGGACAAACTGTCACAGGGGAGCTGTTTTTT. It translates to CATSRDLPGQTVTGELFF.

This clonotype was counted at least ten times. The V gene is TRBV20-1, the J gene TRBJ2-5, with 8 bases fitting TRBD1. V trimming: 6 bases; J trimming: 3 bases; junction bases outside the gene matches: 6. This CDR3 has 13 amino acids. The V gene's germline CDR1 is DFQATT and CDR2 SNEGSKA (reference sequence). CDR3 in DNA: TGCAGTGCCCCCCAGACAGGGGAAGAGACCCAGTACTTC. It codes for CSAPQTGEETQYF.

This clonotype was found many times. This rearrangement joins TRBV10-3 to TRBJ1-5, with D unresolved. The germline V gene has CDR1 ENHRY and CDR2 SYGVKD. V was clipped by 8 bases and J by 0 bases, with 11 bases between them. The CDR3 sequence is 14 residues long. CDR3: CAISGGNSNQPQHF. CDR3 DNA sequence: TGTGCCATCTCGGGAGGAAATAGCAATCAGCCCCAGCATTTT.

This clonotype has a count of ten or more. CDR3 sequence: CASSDRGRDYGYTF. DNA for the CDR3: TGTGCCAGCAGCGATAGGGGTCGGGACTATGGCTACACCTTC. This chain joins TRBV7-2 and TRBJ1-2; a weak D match, TRBD1 (5 bases). V lost 5 bases, J lost 3 bases, and 13 bases lay in between. The CDR3 totals 14 residues. CDR1 is SGHTA and CDR2 is FQGNSA in the germline V gene. Drawing the rest from reference TRBV7-2 and TRBJ1-2, the complete variable domain is GAGVSQSPSNKVTEKGKDVELRCDPISGHTALYWYRQSLGQGLEFLIYFQGNSAPDKSGLPSDRFSAERTGGSVSTLTIQRTQQEDSAVYLCASSDRGRDYGYTFGSGTRLTVV.

Many counts were recorded for this clonotype. The chain has TRBV2 and TRBJ2-7, with D unclear. V was shortened by 5 bases and J by 11 bases, with 13 bases between the two germline ends. CDR1 is SNHLY and CDR2 is FYNNEI in the germline V gene. The CDR3 covers 11 residues. The CDR3 region has the DNA TGTGCCAGCAGTTTTAGAGAGCTGGAGTACTTC. This encodes CASSFRELEYF.

This clonotype was seen repeatedly, ten times or more. The CDR3 DNA reads as TGTGCCAGCAGTTTGAGCGGGAGCGCAGATACGCAGTATTTT. It yields the protein CASSLSGSADTQYF. The V call is TRBV6-5, the J call TRBJ2-3; 8 bases align to TRBD2. Trimming at V came to 4 bases and at J to 4 bases, leaving 4 bases not matched to a gene. This CDR3 region has 14 residues. Germline CDR1 and CDR2: MNHEY and SVGAGI.

This clonotype was found a few times. The chain joins TRBV5-1 to TRBJ2-3; 11 bases fit TRBD1. This CDR3 is built from 16 residues. The V segment lost 4 bases and the J segment 3 bases; nucleotides outside the gene matches: 7. CDR1 and CDR2 (germline): SGHRS, YFSETQ. DNA of the CDR3: TGCGCCAGCAGCGGTGGACAGGGGGCGCAAACAGATACGCAGTATTTT. Protein: CASSGGQGAQTDTQYF.

Only a few counts were recorded for this clonotype. V and J are TRBV6-1 and TRBJ2-5, with 7 bases lining up with TRBD1. After removal of 1 base from V and 7 bases from J, the junction contained 9 bases not matched to a gene. The germline V gene has CDR1 MNHNS and CDR2 SASEGT. The CDR3 runs to 15 residues. For the CDR3, the DNA is TGTGCCAGCAGTGAAGTGGGACAGCCGTTTGGGACCCAGTACTTC. This codes for CASSEVGQPFGTQYF.

Many counts were recorded for this clonotype. This chain joins TRBV6-1 and TRBJ2-7; possibly TRBD1 or TRBD2 for D (7 bases each). The CDR3 has 14 residues. CDR1 is MNHNS, CDR2 SASEGT, per germline. The V end lost 5 bases, the J end lost 3 bases, and 14 bases lay between the germline ends. The CDR3, as DNA: TGTGCCAGCAGTAACCTCAGGGGGGGCTACGAGCAGTACGTC. It is translated as CASSNLRGGYEQYV.

The table lists this clonotype with many counts. The DNA for the CDR3 is TGCGCCAGCAGCACCGGCGGGGCAGGGCTAATGAACACTGAAGCTTTCTTT. This sequence encodes CASSTGGAGLMNTEAFF. V usage is TRBV5-1 and J usage is TRBJ1-1, with a possible D match to TRBD1 (5 bases). From germline, CDR1 is SGHRS and CDR2 YFSETQ. The V end lost 4 bases, the J end lost 0 bases, and 19 bases lay between the germline ends. The length of the CDR3 is 17 residues.

This clonotype was counted ten times or more. The rearrangement links TRBV12-3 or TRBV12-4 to TRBJ1-2; D ambiguous. This CDR3 spans 14 amino acids. V was trimmed by 4 bases and J by 4 bases, leaving 13 bases between them. CDR3 nucleotide sequence: TGTGCCAGCAGTTGGTCGGGTGGTCGCTATGGCTACACCTTC. Protein: CASSWSGGRYGYTF.

This clonotype showed up many times. The rearrangement uses TRBV7-2 and TRBJ2-5; no firm D call. The CDR3 length is 14 residues. Germline V CDR1 and CDR2: SGHTA, FQGNSA. Between the trimmed V and J ends, which lost 5 bases and 6 bases, there was a span of 16 bases. The CDR3: CASSLELLGKTQYF. CDR3 in DNA: TGTGCCAGCAGCCTTGAGCTCCTAGGGAAGACCCAGTACTTC.

This clonotype was seen at least ten times. The chain joins TRBV24-1 to TRBJ1-2, with a weak D call TRBD1 (5 bases). CDR3 length: 14 amino acids. V was shortened by 4 bases and J by 1 base, with 9 bases between the two germline ends. Germline CDR1 KGHDR, CDR2 SFDVKD. The DNA for the CDR3 is TGTGCCACCAGTGACCTGACAGATAACTATGGCTACACCTTC. This codes for CATSDLTDNYGYTF.

The V and J genes are TRBV12-3 or TRBV12-4 and TRBJ1-3; perhaps TRBD1 as D (5 bases). The CDR3 loop spans 15 amino acids. The ends were cut back, 7 bases at V and 1 base at J, with 14 bases in the middle. CDR3 protein: CASTLFGGSGNTIYF. The DNA of the CDR3 is TGTGCCAGCACCCTCTTCGGGGGGTCTGGAAACACCATATATTTT.

This clonotype was detected ten times or more. The V call is TRBV5-1, the J call TRBJ2-5, with D possibly matching TRBD2 (5 bases). V was shortened by 0 bases and J by 5 bases, with 14 bases between the two germline ends. Germline assignment: CDR1 SGHRS and CDR2 YFSETQ. CDR3 length: 15 amino acids. The CDR3 loop is CASSLGAGGWETQYF. CDR3 coding DNA: TGCGCCAGCAGCTTGGGTGCGGGCGGCTGGGAGACCCAGTACTTC.

This clonotype was counted many times. This chain connects TRBV5-1 to TRBJ1-5; a possible D gene is TRBD1 (5 bases). Per germline, CDR1 SGHRS and CDR2 YFSETQ. The CDR3 has 16 residues. V lost 0 bases and J 6 bases, leaving 16 bases between the germline ends. CDR3 protein: CASSLAPGGEGQPQHF. Here the CDR3 DNA reads TGCGCCAGCAGCTTGGCCCCCGGGGGTGAGGGTCAGCCCCAGCATTTT.

The sample holds many counts of this clonotype. The chain has TRBV5-1 and TRBJ1-6; D unclear. Germline V gene lookup returns CDR1 SGHRS and CDR2 YFSETQ. The V end lost 0 bases, the J end lost 6 bases, and 10 bases lay between the germline ends. The CDR3 covers 15 residues. CDR3 in amino acids: CASSLDLGSNSPLHF. The CDR3, as DNA: TGCGCCAGCAGCTTGGATCTTGGGAGTAATTCACCCCTCCACTTT.

At least ten counts were recorded for this clonotype. The chain is built from TRBV19 and TRBJ1-3; D unclear. Trimming pared 3 bases from V and 2 bases from J, leaving 8 bases between. The CDR3 is made up of 14 amino acids. Germline CDR1 and CDR2: LNHDA and SQIVND (reference sequence). The CDR3 loop is CASSIASPGNTIYF. CDR3 DNA: TGTGCCAGTAGTATTGCGTCGCCTGGAAACACCATATATTTT.

This clonotype was seen repeatedly, ten times or more. The chain couples TRBV20-1 to TRBJ1-6; possible D gene TRBD1, 6 bases. V was shortened by 1 base and J by 3 bases, with 10 bases between the two germline ends. The germline V gene encodes CDR1 DFQATT and CDR2 SNEGSKA (reference sequence). The CDR3 runs to 15 residues. The CDR3 loop reads CSARGAQGYNSPLHF. In nucleotides, the CDR3 is TGCAGTGCTAGAGGGGCACAGGGCTATAATTCACCCCTCCACTTT.

This clonotype came up many times. CDR3 sequence (DNA): TGCAGCGCCTCGCCTACTACACAGGGATCCACTGAAGCTTTCTTT. It is translated as CSASPTTQGSTEAFF. The chain employs TRBV29-1 and TRBJ1-1; D possibly corresponds to TRBD1 (6 bases). CDR3 size: 15 residues. The germline CDR1 and CDR2 sequences are SQVTM and ANQGSEA. V was shortened by 7 bases and J by 4 bases, with 22 bases between the two germline ends.

This clonotype was found many times. The rearrangement uses TRBV10-3 and TRBJ2-2; D might be TRBD2 (5 bases). The CDR3 has 13 amino acids. Deletions cut 3 bases from V and 4 bases from J, with 6 bases between. Germline CDR1 is ENHRY and CDR2 is SYGVKD. CDR3: CAISDGVTGELFF. The CDR3 DNA reads as TGTGCCATCAGTGACGGGGTCACCGGGGAGCTGTTTTTT.

This clonotype was recorded at least ten times. V gene TRBV28 combines with J gene TRBJ1-4; D not resolved. The CDR3 spans 15 residues. Germline V CDR1 and CDR2: MDHEN, SYDVKM. V was trimmed by 1 base and J by 5 bases, leaving 11 bases between them. The CDR3 region has the DNA TGTGCCAGCAGTTTATTATCTGGGCAGAATGAAAAACTGTTTTTT. Its protein product is CASSLLSGQNEKLFF.

Ten or more counts support this clonotype. The J gene is TRBJ1-2, the V gene TRBV4-1, with 9 bases matching TRBD1. J gave up 9 bases and V 4 bases, and 9 bases lay outside the gene matches. Germline assignment: CDR1 MGHRA and CDR2 YSYEKL. The CDR3 extends over 14 amino acids. CDR3 DNA sequence: TGCGCCAGCAGCCCAGGCGGGGGACAGGGTCGCTACACCTTC. Its protein product is CASSPGGGQGRYTF.

This clonotype has ten or more counts. The chain combines TRBV6-6 with TRBJ1-4; 9 nucleotides line up with TRBD1. Germline lookup yields CDR1 MNHNY and CDR2 SVGAGI (reference sequence). The V segment lost 4 bases and the J segment 7 bases; nucleotides outside the gene matches: 7. The CDR3 contains 15 residues. CDR3 sequence: CASSFRDRAAEKLFF. The CDR3 nucleotides read TGTGCCAGCAGTTTCCGGGACAGGGCGGCTGAAAAACTGTTTTTT.

This clonotype came up many times. This chain joins TRBV5-1 and TRBJ2-1, with 13 bases aligning to TRBD2. The V and J ends lost 2 bases and 3 bases, in that order; junction bases with no gene match: 2. Germline V CDR1 and CDR2: SGHRS, YFSETQ. This CDR3 has 16 amino acids. The CDR3 DNA is TGCGCCAGCAGCTTACTAGCGGGAGGGTACTACAATGAGCAGTTCTTC. It encodes CASSLLAGGYYNEQFF.

This clonotype was counted many times. This chain uses TRBV5-1 with TRBJ2-7, with 8 bases aligning to TRBD2. This CDR3 contains 14 residues. The trim removed 1 base at V and 0 bases at J, leaving 0 bases unmatched. From germline, CDR1 is SGHRS and CDR2 YFSETQ. This CDR3 is CASSLTSGSYEQYF. The CDR3 DNA reads TGCGCCAGCAGCTTGACTAGCGGCTCCTACGAGCAGTACTTC.